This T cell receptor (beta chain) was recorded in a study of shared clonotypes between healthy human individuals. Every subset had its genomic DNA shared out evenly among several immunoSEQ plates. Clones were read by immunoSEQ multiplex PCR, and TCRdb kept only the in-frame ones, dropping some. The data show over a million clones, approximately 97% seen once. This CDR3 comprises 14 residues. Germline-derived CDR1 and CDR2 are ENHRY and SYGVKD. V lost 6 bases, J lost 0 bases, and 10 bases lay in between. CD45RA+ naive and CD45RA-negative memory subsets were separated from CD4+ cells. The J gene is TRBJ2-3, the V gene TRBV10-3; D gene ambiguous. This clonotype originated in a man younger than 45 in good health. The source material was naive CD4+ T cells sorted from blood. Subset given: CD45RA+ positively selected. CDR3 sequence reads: CAIRGNPSTDTQYF. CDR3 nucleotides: TGTGCCATCAGGGGGAACCCGAGCACAGATACGCAGTATTTT.